This TCR beta chain was observed in a study of PD-1 blockade in classical Hodgkin lymphoma. Using immunoSEQ multiplex PCR, the repertoire was profiled, and TCRdb retains in-frame clones only, with some absent. Of 95,000 to 100,000 clones in the sample, around 89% were seen once. Autologous stem cell transplantation was followed by relapse in every patient, and brentuximab vedotin exposure varied. J gave up 8 bases and V 5 bases, and 12 bases lay outside the gene matches. Germline CDR1 is SGDLS and CDR2 is YYNGEE. The CDR3 covers 14 residues. This TCR came from a human donor with classical Hodgkin lymphoma. The V and J genes are TRBV9 and TRBJ1-2, with 7 bases lining up with TRBD1. The sample here was peripheral blood mononuclear cells (PBMCs), taken before the second cycle of nivolumab. This chain's CDR3 is CASRAGDRPKGYTF. CDR3 DNA sequence: TGTGCCAGCAGAGCCGGGGACAGACCTAAGGGCTACACCTTC.